Sequencing of this T cell receptor beta chain was carried out in a study of blood T cell repertoires in COVID-19. For the study at large: The United States, Italy and Spain provided the acute and convalescent COVID-19 samples. PBMCs, B-cell-depleted T cells, or T cells were the source of the cDNA or gDNA that made up the material.

CDR1 MGHRA and CDR2 YSYEKL come from the germline V gene. The CDR3 runs to 20 residues. The V end lost 1 base, the J end lost 0 bases, and 22 bases lay between the germline ends. Authors' processing steps: Estimates of nucleated cell counts were drawn from the amplification of reference gene primers. Libraries were prepared by immunoSEQ multiplex PCR; TCRdb keeps only in-frame clonotypes and omits some of them. V, J and clone size are those of that table, while D and trimming were read from the DNA. Among roughly 200,000 clones listed, over 80% were seen once. The sequencing input was peripheral blood. This sequence was found in a man aged 35-49 years with acute or convalescent COVID-19. The J gene is TRBJ1-5, the V gene TRBV4-1; D gene uncertain. Here the CDR3 DNA reads TGCGCCAGCAGCCAAGGACCCAGGCTAGCTAATATTTATAGCAATCAGCCCCAGCATTTT. It is translated as CASSQGPRLANIYSNQPQHF.